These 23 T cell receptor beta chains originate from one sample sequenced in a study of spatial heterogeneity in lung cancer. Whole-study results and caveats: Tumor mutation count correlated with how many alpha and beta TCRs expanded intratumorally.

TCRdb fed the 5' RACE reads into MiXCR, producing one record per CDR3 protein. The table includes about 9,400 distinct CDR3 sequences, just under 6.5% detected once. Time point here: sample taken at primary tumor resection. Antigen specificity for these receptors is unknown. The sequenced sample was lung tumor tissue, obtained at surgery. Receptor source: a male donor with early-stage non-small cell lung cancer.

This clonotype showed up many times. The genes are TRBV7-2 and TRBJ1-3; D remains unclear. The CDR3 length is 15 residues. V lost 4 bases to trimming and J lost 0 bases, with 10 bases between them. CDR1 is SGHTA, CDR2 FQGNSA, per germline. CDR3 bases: TGTGCCAGCAGCTATCGCAGTAGCTCTGGAAACACCATATATTTT. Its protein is CASSYRSSSGNTIYF.

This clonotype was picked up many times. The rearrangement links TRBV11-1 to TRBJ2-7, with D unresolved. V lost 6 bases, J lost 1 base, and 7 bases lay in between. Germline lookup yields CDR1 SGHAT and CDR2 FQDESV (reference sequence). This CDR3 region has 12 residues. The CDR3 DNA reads TGTGCCAGCAGACACACTTCCTACGAGCAGTACTTC. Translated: CASRHTSYEQYF.

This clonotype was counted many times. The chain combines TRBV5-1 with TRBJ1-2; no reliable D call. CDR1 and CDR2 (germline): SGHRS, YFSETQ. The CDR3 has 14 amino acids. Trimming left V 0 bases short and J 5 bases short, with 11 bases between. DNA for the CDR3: TGCGCCAGCAGCTTGGGGGATACGGTGTATGGCTACACCTTC. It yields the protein CASSLGDTVYGYTF.

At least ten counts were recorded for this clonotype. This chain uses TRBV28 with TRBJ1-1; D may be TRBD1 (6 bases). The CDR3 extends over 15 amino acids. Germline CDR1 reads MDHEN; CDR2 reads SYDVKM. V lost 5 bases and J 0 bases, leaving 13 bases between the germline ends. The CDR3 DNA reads TGTGCCAGCAGTCCTTGGACAGAAATGAACACTGAAGCTTTCTTT. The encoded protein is CASSPWTEMNTEAFF.

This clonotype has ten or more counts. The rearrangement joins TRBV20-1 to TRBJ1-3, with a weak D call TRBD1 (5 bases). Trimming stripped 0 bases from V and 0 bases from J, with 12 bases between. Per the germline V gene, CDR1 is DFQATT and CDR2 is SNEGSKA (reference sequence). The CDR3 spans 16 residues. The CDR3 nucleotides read TGCAGTGCTAGAGATTCGGACCAGGGCTCTGGAAACACCATATATTTT. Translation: CSARDSDQGSGNTIYF.

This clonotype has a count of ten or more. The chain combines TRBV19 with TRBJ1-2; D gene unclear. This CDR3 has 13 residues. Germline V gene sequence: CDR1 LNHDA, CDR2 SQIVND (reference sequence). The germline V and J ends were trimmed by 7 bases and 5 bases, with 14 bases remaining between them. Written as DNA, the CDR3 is TGTGCCAGTACACACAGTAGAACTTATGGCTACACCTTC. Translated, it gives CASTHSRTYGYTF.

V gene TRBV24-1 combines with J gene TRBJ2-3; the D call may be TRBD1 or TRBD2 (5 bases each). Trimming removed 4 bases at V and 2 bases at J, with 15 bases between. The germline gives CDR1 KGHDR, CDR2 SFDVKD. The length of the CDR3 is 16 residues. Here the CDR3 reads CATSEGTKKFTDTQYF. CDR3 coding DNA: TGTGCCACCAGTGAGGGGACCAAGAAGTTCACAGATACGCAGTATTTT.

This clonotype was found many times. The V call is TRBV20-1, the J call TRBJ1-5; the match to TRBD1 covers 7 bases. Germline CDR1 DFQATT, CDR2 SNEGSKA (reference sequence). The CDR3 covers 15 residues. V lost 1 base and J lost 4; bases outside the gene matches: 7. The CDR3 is CSARVSRGVNQPQHF. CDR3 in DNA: TGCAGTGCTAGAGTAAGCAGGGGGGTTAATCAGCCCCAGCATTTT.

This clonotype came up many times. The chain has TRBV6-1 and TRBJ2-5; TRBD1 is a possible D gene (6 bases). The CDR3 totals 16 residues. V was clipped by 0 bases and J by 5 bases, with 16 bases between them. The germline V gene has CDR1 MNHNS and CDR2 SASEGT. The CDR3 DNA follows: TGTGCCAGCAGTGAAGCCGCGCTACAGGGCAGGGAGACCCAGTACTTC. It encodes CASSEAALQGRETQYF.

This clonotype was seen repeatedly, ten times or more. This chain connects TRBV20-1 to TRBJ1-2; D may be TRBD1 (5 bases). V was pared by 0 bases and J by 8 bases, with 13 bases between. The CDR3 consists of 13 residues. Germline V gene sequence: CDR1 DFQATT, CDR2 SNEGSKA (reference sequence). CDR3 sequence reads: CSARDRVGLGYTF. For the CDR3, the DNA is TGCAGTGCTAGAGACAGGGTTGGCTTGGGCTACACCTTC.

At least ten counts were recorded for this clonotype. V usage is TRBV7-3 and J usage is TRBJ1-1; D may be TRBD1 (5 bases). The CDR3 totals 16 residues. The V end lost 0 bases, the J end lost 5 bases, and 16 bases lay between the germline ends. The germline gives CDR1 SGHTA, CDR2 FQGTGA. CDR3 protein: CASSLTGGMRWTEAFF. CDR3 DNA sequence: TGTGCCAGCAGCTTAACCGGGGGGATGAGGTGGACTGAAGCTTTCTTT.

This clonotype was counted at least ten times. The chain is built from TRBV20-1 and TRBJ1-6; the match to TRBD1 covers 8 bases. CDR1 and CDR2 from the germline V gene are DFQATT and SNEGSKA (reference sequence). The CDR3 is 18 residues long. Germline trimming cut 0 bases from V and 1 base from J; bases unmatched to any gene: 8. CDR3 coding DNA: TGCAGTGCTAGAGATCCGGGTCAGGGGGCGTCCTATAATTCACCCCTCCACTTT. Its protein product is CSARDPGQGASYNSPLHF.

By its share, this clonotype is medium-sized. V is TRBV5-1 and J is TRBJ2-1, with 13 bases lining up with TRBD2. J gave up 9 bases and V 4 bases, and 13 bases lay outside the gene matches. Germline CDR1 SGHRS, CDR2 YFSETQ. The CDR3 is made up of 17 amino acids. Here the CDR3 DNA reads TGCGCCAGCAGCCTCTCCGGGACTAGCGGGAATCAGGGTGAGCAGTTCTTC. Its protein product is CASSLSGTSGNQGEQFF.

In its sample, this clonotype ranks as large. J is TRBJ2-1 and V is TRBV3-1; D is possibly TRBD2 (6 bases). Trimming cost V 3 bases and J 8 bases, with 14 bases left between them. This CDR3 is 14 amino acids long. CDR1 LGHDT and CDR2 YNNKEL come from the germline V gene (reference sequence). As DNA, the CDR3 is TGTGCCAGCAGCCACTCGACTAGAAGCGATGAGCAGTTCTTC. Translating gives CASSHSTRSDEQFF.

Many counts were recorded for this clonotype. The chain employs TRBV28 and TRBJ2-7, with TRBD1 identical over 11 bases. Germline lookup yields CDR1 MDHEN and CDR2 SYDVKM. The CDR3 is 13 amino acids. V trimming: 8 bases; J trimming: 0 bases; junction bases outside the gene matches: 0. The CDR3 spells CASGTGGSYEQYF. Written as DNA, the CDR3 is TGTGCCAGCGGGACAGGGGGCTCCTACGAGCAGTACTTC.

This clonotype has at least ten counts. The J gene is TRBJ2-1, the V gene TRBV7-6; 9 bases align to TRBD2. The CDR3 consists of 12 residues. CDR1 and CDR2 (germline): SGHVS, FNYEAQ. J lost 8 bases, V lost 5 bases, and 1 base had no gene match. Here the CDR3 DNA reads TGTGCCAGCAGCCGCGGGGGGGATGAGCAGTTCTTC. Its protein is CASSRGGDEQFF.

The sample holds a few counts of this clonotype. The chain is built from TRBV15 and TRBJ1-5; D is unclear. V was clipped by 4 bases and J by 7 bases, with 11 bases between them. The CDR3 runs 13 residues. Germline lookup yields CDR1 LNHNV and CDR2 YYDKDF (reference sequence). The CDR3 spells CATSTLQGQPQHF. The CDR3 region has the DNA TGTGCCACCAGCACCCTCCAAGGGCAGCCCCAGCATTTT. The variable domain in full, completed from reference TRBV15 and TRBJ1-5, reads DAMVIQNPRYQVTQFGKPVTLSCSQTLNHNVMYWYQQKSSQAPKLLFHYYDKDFNNEADTPDNFQSRRPNTSFCFLDIRSPGLGDTAMYLCATSTLQGQPQHFGDGTRLSIL.

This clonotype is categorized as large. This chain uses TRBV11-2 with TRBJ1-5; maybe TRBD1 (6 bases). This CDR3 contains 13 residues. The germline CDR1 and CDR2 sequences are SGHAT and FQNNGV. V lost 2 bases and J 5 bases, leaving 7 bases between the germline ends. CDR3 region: CASSLNRDQPQHF. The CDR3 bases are TGTGCCAGCAGCTTAAACAGGGATCAGCCCCAGCATTTT.

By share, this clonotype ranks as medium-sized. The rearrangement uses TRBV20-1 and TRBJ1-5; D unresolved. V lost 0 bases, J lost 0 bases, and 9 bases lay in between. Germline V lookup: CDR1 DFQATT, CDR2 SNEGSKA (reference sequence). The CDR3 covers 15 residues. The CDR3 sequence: CSARDRQFSNQPQHF. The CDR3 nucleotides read TGCAGTGCTAGAGATCGACAATTTAGCAATCAGCCCCAGCATTTT.

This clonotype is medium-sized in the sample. CDR3 sequence reads: CASTQKMGQYEQYF. DNA of the CDR3: TGCGCCAGCACCCAAAAGATGGGACAGTACGAGCAGTACTTC. V is TRBV5-1 and J is TRBJ2-7; 7 bases are a match to TRBD1. The CDR3 covers 14 residues. In germline, CDR1 is SGHRS, CDR2 YFSETQ. V lost 6 bases and J lost 4; bases outside the gene matches: 10. Using reference TRBV5-1 and TRBJ2-7 for the parts outside the CDR3, the full variable domain is KAGVTQTPRYLIKTRGQQVTLSCSPISGHRSVSWYQQTPGQGLQFLFEYFSETQRNKGNFPGRFSGRQFSNSRSEMNVSTLELGDSALYLCASTQKMGQYEQYFGPGTRLTVT.

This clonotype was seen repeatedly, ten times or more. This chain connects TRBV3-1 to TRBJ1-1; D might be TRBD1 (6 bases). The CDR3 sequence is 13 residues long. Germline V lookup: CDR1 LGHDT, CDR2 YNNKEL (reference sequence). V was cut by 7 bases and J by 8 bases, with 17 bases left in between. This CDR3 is CASNLAGAREAFF. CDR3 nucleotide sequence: TGTGCCAGCAACCTGGCGGGGGCCAGGGAAGCTTTCTTT.

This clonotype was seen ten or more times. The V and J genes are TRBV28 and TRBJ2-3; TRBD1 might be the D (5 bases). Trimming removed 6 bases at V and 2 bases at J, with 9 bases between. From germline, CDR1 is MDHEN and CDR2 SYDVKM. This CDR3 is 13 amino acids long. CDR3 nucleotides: TGTGCCAGCAGCCAGGGCGACACAGATACGCAGTATTTT. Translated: CASSQGDTDTQYF.

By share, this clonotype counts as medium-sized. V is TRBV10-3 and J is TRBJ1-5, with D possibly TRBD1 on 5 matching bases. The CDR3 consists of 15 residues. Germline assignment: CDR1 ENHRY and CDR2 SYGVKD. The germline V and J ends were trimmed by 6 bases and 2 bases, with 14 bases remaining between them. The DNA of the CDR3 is TGTGCCATCAGAGCGCAGGGTCCAGGCAATCAGCCCCAGCATTTT. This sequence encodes CAIRAQGPGNQPQHF.